This TCR beta chain was sequenced for a study of control samples from healthy donors and cancer patients. CDR3 length: 14 amino acids. Germline lookup yields CDR1 SGHTA and CDR2 FQGNSA. Trimming stripped 5 bases from V and 0 bases from J, with 10 bases between. Measured with immunoSEQ multiplex PCR; TCRdb has only the in-frame clones, and not every one. This sample carries approximately 46,000 clones, about 89% of them seen once, and the ten largest clones take roughly 10%. The genes are TRBV7-2 and TRBJ1-1, with TRBD1 as a possible D gene (6 bases). The origin of this receptor is a woman aged 55 to 70 with lung cancer. The sample taken for sequencing was PBMCs. CDR3 in DNA: TGTGCCAGCAGCCTGGGACACCTGAACACTGAAGCTTTCTTT. It translates to CASSLGHLNTEAFF.